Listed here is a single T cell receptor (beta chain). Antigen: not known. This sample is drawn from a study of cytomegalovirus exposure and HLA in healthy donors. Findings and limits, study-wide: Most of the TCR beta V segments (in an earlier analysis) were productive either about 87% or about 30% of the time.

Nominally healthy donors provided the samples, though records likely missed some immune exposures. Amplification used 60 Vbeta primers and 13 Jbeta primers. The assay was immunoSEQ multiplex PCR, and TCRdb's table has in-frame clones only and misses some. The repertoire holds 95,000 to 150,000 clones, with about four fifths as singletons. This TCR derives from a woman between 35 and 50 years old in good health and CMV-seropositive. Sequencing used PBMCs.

The CDR3 coding sequence is TGTGCCAGCAGTTTGACTCTCATGAACACTGAAGCTTTCTTT. Its translation is CASSLTLMNTEAFF. V usage is TRBV6-5 and J usage is TRBJ1-1; the D is unclear. V was cut by 4 bases and J by 0 bases, with 9 bases left in between. Germline V gene lookup returns CDR1 MNHEY and CDR2 SVGAGI. The CDR3 consists of 14 residues.